Below, 9 T cell receptor beta chains from the same sample are listed, as sequenced in a study of beta chain features in type 1 diabetes. Overall study findings and caveats: In every one of the four CD4+ subsets, TCRB CDR3s were moderately but significantly shorter in Type 1 diabetes patients.

Every bit of the isolated RNA underwent reverse transcription, so sequencing read expressed TCRB transcripts. Using immunoSEQ multiplex PCR, the repertoire was profiled, and TCRdb retains in-frame clones only, with some absent. The table records some 330,000 clones, roughly 12% of them present only once. Their specific antigens are unknown. Sequencing used naive CD4+ T cells from blood. Every receptor here comes from a woman between 18 and 30 years old with type 1 diabetes.

This clone was seen once. V usage is TRBV30 and J usage is TRBJ2-5; no clear D gene. The DNA end favors TRBJ2-7, so the J call may be wrong. Per the germline V gene, CDR1 is GTSNPN and CDR2 is SVGIG (reference sequence). This CDR3 is built from 11 residues. The CDR3: CAWSAFYEQYF. Written as DNA, the CDR3 is TGTGCCTGGAGTGCGTTCTACGAGCAGTACTTC.

The CDR3 bases are TGCGCCAGCAGCGGAGGCTATGGCTACACCTTC. Encoded protein: CASSGGYGYTF. This sequence joins TRBV4-3 and TRBJ1-2; D uncertain. Per the germline V gene, CDR1 is LGHNA and CDR2 is YSLEER. The CDR3 extends over 11 amino acids. V gave up 5 bases and J gave up 4 bases, with 5 bases separating them.

The chain has TRBV7-2 and TRBJ1-5, with 9 bases fitting TRBD1. Germline values: CDR1 SGHTA, CDR2 FQGNSA. CDR3 length: 17 residues. The V segment lost 0 bases and the J segment 1 base; nucleotides outside the gene matches: 4. The CDR3 protein is CASSLARQGVSNQPQHF. For the CDR3, the DNA is TGTGCCAGCAGCTTAGCCCGACAGGGGGTGAGCAATCAGCCCCAGCATTTT.

The rearrangement uses TRBV7-2 and TRBJ2-5; 9 positions match TRBD2. The ends lost 5 bases at V and 4 bases at J; junction bases unmatched: 14. Looked up from germline, CDR1 is SGHTA and CDR2 is FQGNSA. This CDR3 comprises 17 residues. CDR3 DNA sequence: TGTGCCAGCAGCCCAAAACCCACGGGACTAGCCGTAGAGACCCAGTACTTC. Protein product: CASSPKPTGLAVETQYF.

The J gene is TRBJ1-1, the V gene TRBV29-1; D possibly corresponds to TRBD1 (6 bases). Between the trimmed V and J ends, which lost 5 bases and 0 bases, there was a span of 10 bases. The CDR3 sequence is 13 residues long. Germline V gene data show CDR1 as SQVTM and CDR2 as ANQGSEA. The DNA for the CDR3 is TGCAGCGTTAACAGGGTTGTGAACACTGAAGCTTTCTTT. This gives the protein CSVNRVVNTEAFF. Looking up the rest from reference TRBV29-1 and TRBJ1-1 gives the full variable domain: SAVISQKPSRDICQRGTSLTIQCQVDSQVTMMFWYRQQPGQSLTLIATANQGSEATYESGFVIDKFPISRPNLTFSTLTVSNMSPEDSSIYLCSVNRVVNTEAFFGQGTRLTVV.

This clone was detected a few times. V and J are TRBV9 and TRBJ1-2, with D perhaps matching TRBD1 (5 bases). The CDR3 totals 13 residues. The germline V gene has CDR1 SGDLS and CDR2 YYNGEE. The V and J ends lost 0 bases and 10 bases respectively, with 13 bases between them. Here the CDR3 reads CASSVGPGGHYTF. The CDR3 coding sequence is TGTGCCAGCAGCGTAGGTCCGGGGGGTCACTACACCTTC.

This clone was observed a few times. The chain is built from TRBV6-6 and TRBJ2-5, with TRBD1 as a possible D gene (5 bases). The CDR3 has 13 amino acids. V gave up 6 bases and J gave up 2 bases, with 10 bases separating them. CDR1 is MNHNY, CDR2 SVGAGI, per germline (reference sequence). CDR3 nucleotides: TGTGCCAGCAGGCAGGGTGGGCAAGAGACCCAGTACTTC. It specifies CASRQGGQETQYF.

The CDR3 is CASSPPGRGAGEQYF. The CDR3 nucleotides are TGTGCCAGCTCACCCCCTGGTCGGGGGGCGGGCGAGCAGTACTTC. The chain has TRBV18 and TRBJ2-7; the D gene is possibly TRBD2 (7 bases). This CDR3 is 15 amino acids long. The germline V and J ends were trimmed by 3 bases and 6 bases, with 18 bases remaining between them. Per the germline V gene, CDR1 is KGHSH and CDR2 is LQKENI.

This clone has only a few counts. The J gene is TRBJ2-1, the V gene TRBV2, with a possible D match to TRBD1 (5 bases). The germline gives CDR1 SNHLY, CDR2 FYNNEI. Deletions cut 6 bases from V and 3 bases from J, with 15 bases between. The CDR3 is made up of 15 amino acids. The CDR3 is CASRLQVGGYNEQFF. The CDR3 DNA sequence: TGTGCCAGCAGACTACAGGTGGGTGGCTACAATGAGCAGTTCTTC.